This T cell receptor (beta chain) comes out of a study of T cell responses to AZD1222 COVID-19 vaccine. Study information: Second-dose groups at about 4 or about 12 weeks were pooled.

Regarding the study as a whole: Most donors were white British, females outnumbered males, and clonal diversity was possibly underestimated. Repertoire sampling happened only post peak T cell response. Baseline seropositivity occurred in only 5 or 6 AZD1222 recipients.

Profiling relied on immunoSEQ multiplex PCR, and the TCRdb table lists in-frame clones only, not all of them. The sample includes about 210,000 clones, around 92% of them seen just once. Germline V CDR1 and CDR2: DFQATT, SNEGSKA (reference sequence). The CDR3 is 11 amino acids. Between the trimmed V and J ends, which lost 3 bases and 4 bases, there was a span of 6 bases. On this clone itself: What it binds is unknown.

The V gene is TRBV20-1, the J gene TRBJ2-5; D remains ambiguous. The sequence was collected from an adult in good health. The sample was peripheral blood, taken on day 0 of AZD1222 vaccination. The CDR3 loop is CSASNPETQYF. Written as DNA, the CDR3 is TGCAGTGCTAGTAACCCAGAGACCCAGTACTTC.